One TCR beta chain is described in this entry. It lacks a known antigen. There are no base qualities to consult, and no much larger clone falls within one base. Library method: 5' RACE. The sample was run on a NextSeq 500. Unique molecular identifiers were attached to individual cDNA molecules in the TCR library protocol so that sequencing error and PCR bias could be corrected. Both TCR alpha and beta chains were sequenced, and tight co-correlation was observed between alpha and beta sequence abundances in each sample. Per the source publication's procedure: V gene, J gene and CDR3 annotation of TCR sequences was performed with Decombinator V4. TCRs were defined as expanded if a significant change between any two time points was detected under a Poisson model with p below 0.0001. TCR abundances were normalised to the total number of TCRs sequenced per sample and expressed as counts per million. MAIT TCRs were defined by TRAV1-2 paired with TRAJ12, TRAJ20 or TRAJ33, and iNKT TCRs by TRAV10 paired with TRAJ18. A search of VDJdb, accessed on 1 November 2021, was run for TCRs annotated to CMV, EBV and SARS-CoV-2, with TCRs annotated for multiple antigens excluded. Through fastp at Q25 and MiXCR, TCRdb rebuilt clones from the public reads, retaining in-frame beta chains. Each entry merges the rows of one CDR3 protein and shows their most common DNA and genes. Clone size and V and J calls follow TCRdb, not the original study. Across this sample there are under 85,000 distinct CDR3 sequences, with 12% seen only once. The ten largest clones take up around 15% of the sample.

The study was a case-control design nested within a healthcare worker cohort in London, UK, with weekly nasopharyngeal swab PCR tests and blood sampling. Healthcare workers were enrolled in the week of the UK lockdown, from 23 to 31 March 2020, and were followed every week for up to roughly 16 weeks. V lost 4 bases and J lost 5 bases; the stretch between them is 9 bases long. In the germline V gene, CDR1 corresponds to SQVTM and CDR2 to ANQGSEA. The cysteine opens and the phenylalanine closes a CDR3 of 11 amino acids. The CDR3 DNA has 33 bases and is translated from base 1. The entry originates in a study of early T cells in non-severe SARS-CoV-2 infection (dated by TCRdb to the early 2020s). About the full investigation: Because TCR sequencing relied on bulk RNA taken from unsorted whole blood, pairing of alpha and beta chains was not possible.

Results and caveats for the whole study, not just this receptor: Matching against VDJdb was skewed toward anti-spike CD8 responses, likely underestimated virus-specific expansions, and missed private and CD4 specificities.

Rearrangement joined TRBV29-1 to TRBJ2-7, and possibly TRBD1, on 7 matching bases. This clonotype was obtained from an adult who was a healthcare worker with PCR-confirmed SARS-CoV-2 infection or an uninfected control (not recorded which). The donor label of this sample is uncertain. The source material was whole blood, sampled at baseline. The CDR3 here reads CSVGRGDEQYF. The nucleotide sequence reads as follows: TGCAGCGTTGGCAGGGGGGACGAGCAGTACTTC.